One sample yielded the 18 T cell receptor beta chains listed below, sequenced in a study of T cells in localized non-small cell lung cancer (dated by TCRdb to 2019 to 2021). The library was produced with the immunoSEQ multiplex PCR assay. The table comes from immuneACCESS by way of TCRdb, which keeps in-frame sequences with V and J called. Part of the clones is missing from these tables; in studies checked, under half for an unresolved V gene and the rest for unknown reasons. This sample comprises about 59,000 clones, more than 85% of them detected only once. The leading ten clones occupy nearly 20% of the sample. Here the sequenced sample was peripheral blood, taken before any cancer treatment. The receptors shown here come from a man aged 35-69 years with stage I lung adenocarcinoma.

The CDR3 DNA is TGCGCCAGCAGCTTCCAGGGGCATCAAGATACGCAGTATTTT. Protein sequence: CASSFQGHQDTQYF. The chain recombines TRBV5-1 with TRBJ2-3; possibly TRBD1 for D (6 bases). The V and J ends lost 2 bases and 5 bases respectively, with 12 bases between them. The CDR3 is 14 residues long. Per germline, CDR1 SGHRS and CDR2 YFSETQ.

The chain links TRBV27 to TRBJ2-1; the match to TRBD2 covers 11 bases. This CDR3 region has 17 residues. Germline V lookup: CDR1 MNHEY, CDR2 SMNVEV (reference sequence). Germline trimming cut 3 bases from V and 1 base from J; bases unmatched to any gene: 5. The CDR3 loop reads CASSFRTSGLSYNEQFF. The DNA for the CDR3 is TGTGCCAGCAGTTTCCGGACTAGCGGGCTTTCCTACAATGAGCAGTTCTTC.

The rearrangement links TRBV19 to TRBJ2-3; 8 bases line up with TRBD2. Germline values: CDR1 LNHDA, CDR2 SQIVND (reference sequence). Trimming cost V 4 bases and J 4 bases; bases outside gene matches: 4. CDR3 length equals 14 residues. The CDR3 coding sequence is TGTGCCAGTAGTACGGCGGGAGGCGCAGATACGCAGTATTTT. Its protein is CASSTAGGADTQYF.

The chain has TRBV19 and TRBJ1-2; D is perhaps TRBD1 (6 bases). CDR3 length: 15 amino acids. Germline CDR1 LNHDA, CDR2 SQIVND (reference sequence). Trimming cost V 6 bases and J 4 bases, with 18 bases left between them. The DNA of the CDR3 is TGTGCCAGTAGCCTGACGGTGGGGGGCGGCTATGGCTACACCTTC. It is translated as CASSLTVGGGYGYTF.

The rearrangement joins TRBV5-1 to TRBJ2-5; D assignment may be TRBD1 or TRBD2 (5 bases each). Germline CDR1 reads SGHRS; CDR2 reads YFSETQ. CDR3 size: 14 residues. The germline V and J ends were trimmed by 3 bases and 4 bases, with 13 bases remaining between them. Here the CDR3 DNA reads TGCGCCAGCAGCTCCGGACATGGGGGAGAGACCCAGTACTTC. Protein product: CASSSGHGGETQYF.

J is TRBJ2-1 and V is TRBV5-6; 8 nucleotides agree with TRBD1. V trimming: 6 bases; J trimming: 6 bases; junction bases outside the gene matches: 5. The germline gives CDR1 SGHDT, CDR2 YYEEEE. The CDR3 spans 13 residues. The CDR3 DNA follows: TGTGCCAGCACCGGGACAGGTGCCAATGAGCAGTTCTTC. Amino acid sequence: CASTGTGANEQFF.

The count of this clone is one. V usage is TRBV27 and J usage is TRBJ1-4; D gene uncertain. Looked up from germline, CDR1 is MNHEY and CDR2 is SMNVEV (reference sequence). V lost 0 bases, J lost 3 bases, and 11 bases lay in between. The CDR3 is made up of 16 amino acids. CDR3 DNA sequence: TGTGCCAGCAGTTTATCCTTCCGAGGGCCTAATGAAAAACTGTTTTTT. It specifies CASSLSFRGPNEKLFF.

The chain recombines TRBV28 with TRBJ2-7, with 7 bases that match TRBD1. V was pared by 4 bases and J by 2 bases, with 2 bases of the junction left unmatched. Germline V lookup: CDR1 MDHEN, CDR2 SYDVKM. The CDR3 length is 13 residues. The CDR3 DNA follows: TGTGCCAGCAGTTGGCAGGGGGCCTACGAGCAGTACTTC. Translated: CASSWQGAYEQYF.

The chain's CDR3 is CASSGAQRETQYF. The DNA for the CDR3 is TGTGCCAGCAGTGGTGCTCAAAGGGAGACCCAGTACTTC. The genes are TRBV6-1 and TRBJ2-5; D remains unclear. Trimming stripped 4 bases from V and 5 bases from J, with 11 bases between. The CDR3 extends over 13 amino acids. Germline V lookup: CDR1 MNHNS, CDR2 SASEGT.

CDR3 sequence (DNA): TGTGCCAGCAAGAGAGACAGGGGGAGGGAAAAACTGTTTTTT. This encodes CASKRDRGREKLFF. The chain combines TRBV6-1 with TRBJ1-4, with 9 nucleotides matching TRBD1. Trimming at V came to 7 bases and at J to 8 bases, leaving 8 bases not matched to a gene. Germline-derived CDR1 and CDR2 are MNHNS and SASEGT. The CDR3 loop spans 14 amino acids.

This clone has only one observation. The chain recombines TRBV27 with TRBJ2-7; 11 bases align to TRBD2. This CDR3 is built from 13 residues. Germline V CDR1 and CDR2: MNHEY, SMNVEV (reference sequence). The trim removed 9 bases at V and 1 base at J, leaving 2 bases unmatched. The CDR3 nucleotides are TGTGCCAGTGGACTAGCGGGTTCCTACGAGCAGTACTTC. Translated: CASGLAGSYEQYF.

The J gene is TRBJ2-3, the V gene TRBV27; perhaps TRBD1 as D (5 bases). V lost 6 bases to trimming and J lost 6 bases, with 13 bases between them. The CDR3 covers 13 residues. Germline-derived CDR1 and CDR2 are MNHEY and SMNVEV (reference sequence). This chain's CDR3 is CASSSQGWDTQYF. The CDR3 DNA reads TGTGCCAGCAGCTCTCAGGGTTGGGATACGCAGTATTTT.

The chain has TRBV6-5 and TRBJ2-5, with D unclear. Germline CDR1 is MNHEY and CDR2 is SVGAGI. CDR3 length: 14 amino acids. The V gene lost 5 bases and the J gene lost 1 base, with 11 bases spanning the gap. In DNA, the CDR3 is TGTGCCAGCAGTAGTGCAGGCCTCCAAGAGACCCAGTACTTC. Translated, it gives CASSSAGLQETQYF.

The J gene is TRBJ2-7, the V gene TRBV9; 10 bases match TRBD2. The CDR3 is 20 amino acids. Germline V gene lookup returns CDR1 SGDLS and CDR2 YYNGEE. V shed 2 bases and J 0 bases; nucleotides not matched to a gene: 17. The CDR3 nucleotides are TGTGCCAGCAGCGTTTTATTCCGGACTAGCGGTGGCAGGAGCTCCTACGAGCAGTACTTC. Translation: CASSVLFRTSGGRSSYEQYF.

The CDR3 region is CASSPLYGNTEAFF. CDR3 bases: TGTGCCAGCTCACCACTTTACGGGAACACTGAAGCTTTCTTT. This sequence joins TRBV18 and TRBJ1-1; D not resolved. Germline V gene lookup returns CDR1 KGHSH and CDR2 LQKENI. V gave up 1 base and J gave up 1 base, with 7 bases separating them. The CDR3 is made up of 14 amino acids.

V gene TRBV6-1 combines with J gene TRBJ1-2, with D perhaps matching TRBD1 (5 bases). CDR3 length: 14 residues. The germline V gene has CDR1 MNHNS and CDR2 SASEGT. V lost 5 bases to trimming and J lost 6 bases, with 16 bases between them. The CDR3 protein is CASSSVKLGDGYTF. CDR3 bases: TGTGCCAGCAGTTCCGTGAAACTGGGGGATGGCTACACCTTC.

The chain carries TRBV4-1 and TRBJ2-5; TRBD1 matches 7 bases. CDR1 is MGHRA and CDR2 is YSYEKL in the germline V gene. The CDR3 spans 14 residues. J lost 4 bases, V lost 3 bases, and 5 bases had no gene match. The CDR3 sequence: CASSQRRGRETQYF. The CDR3 DNA follows: TGCGCCAGCAGCCAGCGAAGGGGGCGAGAGACCCAGTACTTC.

The J gene is TRBJ2-5, the V gene TRBV21-1. TRBV21-1 represents a pseudogene. The CDR3 extends over 13 amino acids. CDR3 residues: CASSRVREETQYF. The CDR3, as DNA: TGTGCCAGCAGCAGAGTCAGAGAAGAGACCCAGTACTTC.